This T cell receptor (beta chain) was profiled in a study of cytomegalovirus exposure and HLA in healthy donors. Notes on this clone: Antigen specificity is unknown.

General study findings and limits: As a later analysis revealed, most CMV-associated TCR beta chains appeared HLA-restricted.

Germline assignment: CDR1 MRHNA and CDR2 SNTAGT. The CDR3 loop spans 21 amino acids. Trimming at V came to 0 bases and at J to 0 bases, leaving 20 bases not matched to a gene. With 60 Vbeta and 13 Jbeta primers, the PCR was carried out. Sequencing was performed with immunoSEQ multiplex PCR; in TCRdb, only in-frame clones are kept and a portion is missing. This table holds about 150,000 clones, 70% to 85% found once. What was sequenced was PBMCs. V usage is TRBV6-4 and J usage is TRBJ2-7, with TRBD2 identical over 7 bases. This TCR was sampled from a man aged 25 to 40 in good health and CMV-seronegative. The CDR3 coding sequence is TGTGCCAGCAGTGACTCTGAGCGTCGTGTTCGGGGGGACCGGAGCTCCTACGAGCAGTACTTC. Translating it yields CASSDSERRVRGDRSSYEQYF.